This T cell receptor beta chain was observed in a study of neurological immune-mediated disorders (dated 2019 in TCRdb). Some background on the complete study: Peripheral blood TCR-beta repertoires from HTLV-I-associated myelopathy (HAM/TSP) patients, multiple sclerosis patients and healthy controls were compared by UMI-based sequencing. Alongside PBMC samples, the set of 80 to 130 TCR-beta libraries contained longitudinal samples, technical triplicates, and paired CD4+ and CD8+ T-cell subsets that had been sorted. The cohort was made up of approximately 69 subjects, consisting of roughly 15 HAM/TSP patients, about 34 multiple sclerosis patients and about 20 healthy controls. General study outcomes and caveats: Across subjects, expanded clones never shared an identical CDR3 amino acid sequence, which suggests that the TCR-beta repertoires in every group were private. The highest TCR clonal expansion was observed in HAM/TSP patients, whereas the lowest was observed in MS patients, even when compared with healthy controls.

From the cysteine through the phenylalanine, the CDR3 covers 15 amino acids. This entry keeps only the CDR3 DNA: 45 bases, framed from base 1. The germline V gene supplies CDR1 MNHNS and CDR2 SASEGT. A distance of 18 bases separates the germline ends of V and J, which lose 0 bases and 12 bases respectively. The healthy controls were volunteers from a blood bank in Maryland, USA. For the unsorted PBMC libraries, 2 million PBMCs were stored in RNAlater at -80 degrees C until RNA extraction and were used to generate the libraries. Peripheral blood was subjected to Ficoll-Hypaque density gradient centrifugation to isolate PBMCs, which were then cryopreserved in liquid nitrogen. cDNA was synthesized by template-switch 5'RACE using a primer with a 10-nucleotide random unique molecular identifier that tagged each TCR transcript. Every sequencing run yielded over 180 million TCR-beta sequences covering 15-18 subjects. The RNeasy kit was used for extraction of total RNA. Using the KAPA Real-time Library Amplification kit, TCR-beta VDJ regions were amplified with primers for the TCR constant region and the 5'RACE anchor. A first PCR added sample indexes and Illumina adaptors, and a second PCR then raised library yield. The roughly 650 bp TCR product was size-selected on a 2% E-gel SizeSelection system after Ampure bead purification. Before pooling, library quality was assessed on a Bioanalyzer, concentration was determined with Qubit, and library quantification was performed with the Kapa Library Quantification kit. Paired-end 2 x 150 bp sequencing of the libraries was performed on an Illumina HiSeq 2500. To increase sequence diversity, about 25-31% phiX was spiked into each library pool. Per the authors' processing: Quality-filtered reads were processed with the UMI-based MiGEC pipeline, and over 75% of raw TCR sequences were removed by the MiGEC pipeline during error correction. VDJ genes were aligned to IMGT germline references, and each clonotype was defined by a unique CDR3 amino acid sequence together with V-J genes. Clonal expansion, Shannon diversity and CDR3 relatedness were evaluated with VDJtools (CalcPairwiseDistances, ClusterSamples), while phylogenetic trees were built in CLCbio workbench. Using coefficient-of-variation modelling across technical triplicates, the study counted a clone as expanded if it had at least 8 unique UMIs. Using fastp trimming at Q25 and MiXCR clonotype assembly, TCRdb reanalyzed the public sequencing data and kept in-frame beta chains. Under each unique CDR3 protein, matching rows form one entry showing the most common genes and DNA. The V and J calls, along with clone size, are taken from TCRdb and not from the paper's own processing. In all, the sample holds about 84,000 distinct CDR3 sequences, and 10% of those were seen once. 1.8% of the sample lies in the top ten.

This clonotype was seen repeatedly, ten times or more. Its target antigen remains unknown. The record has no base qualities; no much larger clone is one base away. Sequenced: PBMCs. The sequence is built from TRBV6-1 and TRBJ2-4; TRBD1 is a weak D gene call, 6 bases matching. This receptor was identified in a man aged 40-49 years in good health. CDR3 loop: CASSEAGGRLIPQYF. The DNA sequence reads TGTGCCAGCAGTGAAGCTGGGGGCCGCCTAATTCCTCAGTACTTC.